This T cell receptor (beta chain) was obtained from a study of blood T cell repertoires in COVID-19. Produced via immunoSEQ multiplex PCR; TCRdb's table is partial and in-frame only. The sample has approximately 70,000 clones, roughly 91% seen once. After removal of 7 bases from V and 8 bases from J, the junction contained 13 bases not matched to a gene. The CDR3 spans 14 residues. From germline, CDR1 is ENHRY and CDR2 SYGVKD. The sequence was obtained from a human donor in a cohort sampled during active COVID-19. The chain couples TRBV10-3 to TRBJ2-7; TRBD1 agrees at 8 bases. What was sequenced was peripheral blood. The CDR3 coding sequence is TGTGCCATCATGGGGACCGGACAGGGCCAACAGCAGTACTTC. Its translation is CAIMGTGQGQQQYF.